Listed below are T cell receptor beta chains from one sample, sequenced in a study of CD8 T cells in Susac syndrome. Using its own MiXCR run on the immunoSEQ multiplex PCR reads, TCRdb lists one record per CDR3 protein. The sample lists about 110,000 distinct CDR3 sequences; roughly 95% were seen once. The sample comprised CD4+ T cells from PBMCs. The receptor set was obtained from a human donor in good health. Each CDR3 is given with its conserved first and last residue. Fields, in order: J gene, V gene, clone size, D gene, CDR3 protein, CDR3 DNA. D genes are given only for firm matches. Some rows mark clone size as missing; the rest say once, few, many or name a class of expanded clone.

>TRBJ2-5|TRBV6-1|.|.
CASSEVAPQETQYF
TGTGCCAGCAGTGAAGTAGCCCCCCAAGAGACCCAGTACTTC
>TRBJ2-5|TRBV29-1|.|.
CSVDGQKGTQYF
TGCAGCGTTGATGGACAGAAGGGGACCCAGTACTTC
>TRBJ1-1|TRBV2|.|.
CASSQNMNTEAFF
TGTGCCAGCAGTCAGAACATGAACACTGAAGCTTTCTTT
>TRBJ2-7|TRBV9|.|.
CASSVQAGPYEQYF
TGTGCCAGCAGCGTACAGGCAGGACCTTACGAGCAGTACTTC
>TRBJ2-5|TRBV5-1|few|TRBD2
CASSSLSTSGGGETQYF
TGCGCCAGCAGCTCACTGTCGACTAGCGGGGGAGGGGAGACCCAGTACTTC
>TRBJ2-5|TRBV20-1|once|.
CSARDPGVAKETQYF
TGCAGTGCTAGAGATCCGGGGGTTGCTAAAGAGACCCAGTACTTC
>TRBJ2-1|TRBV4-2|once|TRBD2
CASSHVRSGAYNEQFF
TGTGCCAGCAGCCATGTCCGGAGCGGGGCCTACAATGAGCAGTTCTTC
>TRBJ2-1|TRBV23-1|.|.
CASSKTNGVYNEQFF
TGCGCCAGCAGTAAGACTAACGGGGTTTACAATGAGCAGTTCTTC
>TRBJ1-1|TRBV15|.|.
CATSRASGGGRTEAFF
TGTGCCACCAGCAGAGCATCCGGCGGGGGGCGAACTGAAGCTTTCTTT
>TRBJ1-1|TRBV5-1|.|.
CASSYSGVGYTEAFF
TGCGCCAGCAGCTACTCAGGGGTAGGGTACACTGAAGCTTTCTTT
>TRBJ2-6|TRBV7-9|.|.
CASSRVRQTILSGANVLTF
TGTGCCAGCAGCCGCGTCCGACAGACCATACTCTCTGGGGCCAACGTCCTGACTTTC
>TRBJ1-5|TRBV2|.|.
CASSVRENQPQHF
TGTGCCAGCAGTGTTAGGGAAAATCAGCCCCAGCATTTT
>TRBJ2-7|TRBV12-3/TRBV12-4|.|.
CASSWEGGLNEQYF
TGTGCCAGCAGTTGGGAGGGGGGGCTTAACGAGCAGTACTTC
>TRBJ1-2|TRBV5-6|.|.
CASSFFSLDYGYTF
TGTGCCAGCAGCTTCTTTTCGCTGGACTATGGCTACACCTTC
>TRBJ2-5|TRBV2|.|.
CASKDTFRETQYF
TGTGCCAGCAAGGACACTTTCCGGGAGACCCAGTACTTC
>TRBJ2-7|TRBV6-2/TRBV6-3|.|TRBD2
CASSSWTGGSYEQYF
TGTGCCAGCAGTTCATGGACGGGGGGCTCCTACGAGCAGTACTTC
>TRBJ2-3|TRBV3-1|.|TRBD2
CASSLRTSGGTDTQYF
TGTGCCAGCAGCCTAAGGACTAGCGGGGGCACAGATACGCAGTATTTT
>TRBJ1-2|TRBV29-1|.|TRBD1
CSVEDQGAHNYGYTF
TGCAGCGTTGAAGACCAGGGGGCCCATAACTATGGCTACACCTTC
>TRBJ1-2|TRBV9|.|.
CASSVGGRGDYGYTF
TGTGCCAGCAGCGTAGGTGGCCGGGGGGACTATGGCTACACCTTC
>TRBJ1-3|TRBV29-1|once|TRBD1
CSVGTGPGNTIYF
TGCAGCGTTGGGACAGGGCCTGGAAACACCATATATTTT
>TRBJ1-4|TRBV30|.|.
CAWSGQGEKLFF
TGTGCCTGGAGTGGGCAAGGTGAAAAACTGTTTTTT
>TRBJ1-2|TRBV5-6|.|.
CASSSPWGVYGYTF
TGTGCCAGCAGCTCCCCTTGGGGTGTCTATGGCTACACCTTC
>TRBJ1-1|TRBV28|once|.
CASRTGRGTEAFF
TGTGCCAGCAGAACAGGGCGGGGCACTGAAGCTTTCTTT
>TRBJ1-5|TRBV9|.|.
CASSVASGDGQPQHF
TGTGCCAGCAGCGTAGCGTCTGGGGATGGTCAGCCCCAGCATTTT
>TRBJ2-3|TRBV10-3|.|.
CAISVVDTQYF
TGTGCCATCAGTGTGGTAGATACGCAGTATTTT
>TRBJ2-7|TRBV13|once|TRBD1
CASSAQTGFGEQYF
TGTGCCAGCAGCGCCCAGACAGGGTTTGGCGAGCAGTACTTC
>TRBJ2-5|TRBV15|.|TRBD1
CATSRRTGGQETQYF
TGTGCCACCAGCAGAAGGACAGGGGGACAAGAGACCCAGTACTTC
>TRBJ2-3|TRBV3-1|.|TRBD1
CASSYGTGLTDTQYF
TGTGCCAGCAGCTATGGGACAGGCCTAACAGATACGCAGTATTTT
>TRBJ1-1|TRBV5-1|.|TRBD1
CASSSGGQMNTEAFF
TGCGCCAGCAGCTCTGGGGGACAGATGAACACTGAAGCTTTCTTT
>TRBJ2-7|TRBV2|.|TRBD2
CASGGRLAGGGYEQYF
TGTGCCAGCGGGGGTCGTCTAGCGGGAGGCGGCTACGAGCAGTACTTC
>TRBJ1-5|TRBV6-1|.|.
CASRDGGAYNQPQHF
TGTGCCAGCAGGGATGGGGGAGCTTACAATCAGCCCCAGCATTTT
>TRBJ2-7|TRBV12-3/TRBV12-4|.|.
CASSLATWGEPYEQYF
TGTGCCAGCAGTTTAGCCACATGGGGAGAACCCTACGAGCAGTACTTC
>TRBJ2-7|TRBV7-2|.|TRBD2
CASSNNPGGNYEQYF
TGTGCCAGCAGCAACAATCCGGGGGGAAACTACGAGCAGTACTTC
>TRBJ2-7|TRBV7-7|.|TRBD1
CASSLRTGPNYEQYF
TGTGCTAGCAGCCTCAGGACAGGGCCGAACTACGAGCAGTACTTC
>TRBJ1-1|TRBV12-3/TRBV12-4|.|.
CASSQERTEAFF
TGTGCCAGCAGTCAGGAGCGAACTGAAGCTTTCTTT
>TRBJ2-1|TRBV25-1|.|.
CASSGLGDYNEQFF
TGTGCCAGCAGTGGACTAGGAGACTACAATGAGCAGTTCTTC
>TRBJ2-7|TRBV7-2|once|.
CASSAPRVRHEQYF
TGTGCCAGCAGCGCGCCCAGGGTCAGGCACGAGCAGTACTTC
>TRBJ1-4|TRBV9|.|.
CASSVTATNEKLFF
TGTGCCAGCAGCGTGACAGCAACTAATGAAAAACTGTTTTTT
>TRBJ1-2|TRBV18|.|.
CASSLTPGNYGYTF
TGTGCCAGCTCACTAACGCCGGGAAACTATGGCTACACCTTC
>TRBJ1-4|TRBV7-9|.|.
CASSLGGGEKLFF
TGTGCCAGCAGCTTAGGAGGCGGTGAAAAACTGTTTTTT
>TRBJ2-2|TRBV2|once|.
CASTGTNTGELFF
TGTGCCAGCACCGGTACGAACACCGGGGAGCTGTTTTTT